Following are 24 T cell receptor beta chains from one sample sequenced in a study of CD8 T cells in Susac syndrome. Roughly 0.45 to 1 ug RNA was reverse transcribed with random hexamers. TCRdb fed the immunoSEQ multiplex PCR reads into MiXCR, producing one record per CDR3 protein. Altogether a few hundred thousand distinct CDR3 sequences are present, 92% being singletons, with the ten largest covering about 0.07%. The sequenced sample consisted of CD4+ T cells from PBMCs. The receptor source for this set is a human donor with multiple sclerosis.

V and J are TRBV2 and TRBJ2-7; TRBD1 agrees at 8 bases. The CDR3 runs 15 residues. V was clipped by 8 bases and J by 0 bases; unmatched bases: 9. Germline V gives CDR1 SNHLY, CDR2 FYNNEI. The CDR3 DNA follows: TGTGCCAGCGGCAAAGACAGGGGTATCTCCTACGAGCAGTACTTC. It is translated as CASGKDRGISYEQYF.

Only one count was recorded for this clonotype. V usage is TRBV7-2 and J usage is TRBJ2-3; tentative D call: TRBD2 (5 bases). V lost 4 bases, J lost 1 base, and 12 bases lay in between. The CDR3 consists of 15 residues. Germline values: CDR1 SGHTA, CDR2 FQGNSA. The CDR3 nucleotides read TGTGCCAGCAGCTCCACTCGGACTCGCACAGATACGCAGTATTTT. Its protein product is CASSSTRTRTDTQYF.

This clonotype was observed a single time. The rearrangement joins TRBV29-1 to TRBJ2-5, with 11 bases aligning to TRBD2. Per germline, CDR1 SQVTM and CDR2 ANQGSEA. The V gene end was trimmed by 5 bases and the J gene end by 2 bases; junction bases not matched to a gene: 1. This CDR3 is built from 13 residues. The CDR3 DNA sequence: TGCAGCGTTCGACTAGCGGGACAAGAGACCCAGTACTTC. It encodes CSVRLAGQETQYF.

This chain links TRBV15 with TRBJ2-7; 7 bases fit TRBD2. The J segment lost 6 bases and the V segment lost 1 base, leaving 12 bases of the junction unmatched. Germline V gene data show CDR1 as LNHNV and CDR2 as YYDKDF (reference sequence). The CDR3 totals 16 residues. The CDR3 sequence is CATSRGSRAGASEQYF. CDR3 nucleotide sequence: TGTGCCACCAGCAGAGGAAGCAGGGCGGGAGCATCCGAGCAGTACTTC. The whole variable domain, remainder taken from reference TRBV15 and TRBJ2-7, is DAMVIQNPRYQVTQFGKPVTLSCSQTLNHNVMYWYQQKSSQAPKLLFHYYDKDFNNEADTPDNFQSRRPNTSFCFLDIRSPGLGDTAMYLCATSRGSRAGASEQYFGPGTRLTVT.

The rearrangement joins TRBV23-1 to TRBJ2-2, with unresolved D. TRBV23-1 is labeled an ORF, and its function is uncertain. CDR3 size: 15 residues. V was clipped by 0 bases and J by 4 bases, with 9 bases between them. CDR3 in amino acids: CASSQSIRSTGELFF. CDR3 sequence (DNA): TGCGCCAGCAGTCAATCGATAAGATCCACCGGGGAGCTGTTTTTT.

The chain combines TRBV12-3 or TRBV12-4 with TRBJ1-4; D call uncertain. The CDR3 spans 11 residues. V lost 5 bases, J lost 5 bases, and 3 bases lay in between. The CDR3 loop is CASSDNEKLFF. The DNA of the CDR3 is TGTGCCAGCAGTGACAATGAAAAACTGTTTTTT.

This clonotype was detected once. Without the conserved terminal phenylalanine or tryptophan, this CDR3 likely stems from a read error. In nucleotides, the CDR3 is TGTGCCAGCAGTCGACAGGTAAACACTGAAGCTTTCCTT. Protein: CASSRQVNTEAFL. The chain recombines TRBV12-3 or TRBV12-4 with TRBJ1-1; tentatively, D is TRBD1 (6 bases). The CDR3 runs to 13 residues. The germline V and J ends were trimmed by 5 bases and 2 bases, with 9 bases remaining between them.

The chain employs TRBV29-1 and TRBJ2-2; D might be TRBD2 (5 bases). Germline V gene sequence: CDR1 SQVTM, CDR2 ANQGSEA. CDR3 size: 11 residues. The V end lost 6 bases, the J end lost 4 bases, and 6 bases lay between the germline ends. The CDR3 spells CSVEATGELFF. The CDR3 DNA reads TGCAGCGTGGAGGCCACCGGGGAGCTGTTTTTT.

V and J are TRBV9 and TRBJ1-3, with TRBD1 matching 9 bases. CDR3 size: 17 residues. Germline lookup yields CDR1 SGDLS and CDR2 YYNGEE. Losses at the gene ends were 0 bases for V and 0 bases for J; bases not matched to a gene: 4. CDR3 DNA sequence: TGTGCCAGCAGCGTAGGGAGGACAGGGGACTCTGGAAACACCATATATTTT. This gives the protein CASSVGRTGDSGNTIYF.

The table lists this clonotype with a count of one. The gene calls are TRBV5-1 and TRBJ2-7; D uncertain. V was pared by 5 bases and J by 3 bases, with 24 bases between. The CDR3 consists of 17 residues. CDR1 and CDR2 (germline): SGHRS, YFSETQ. CDR3 DNA sequence: TGCGCCAGCAGGCCCGGACGGCCCGACCCTTTTTACTACGAGCAGTACTTC. This codes for CASRPGRPDPFYYEQYF.

This chain connects TRBV30 to TRBJ1-1, with D tentatively TRBD1 (5 bases). Trimming shortened V by 4 bases and J by 1 base, and 25 bases separated the two germline ends. The V gene's germline CDR1 is GTSNPN and CDR2 SVGIG (reference sequence). The CDR3 totals 18 residues. In DNA, the CDR3 is TGTGCCTGGACCCCAACCCGTCAGGGCCTAAAGAAGAACACTGAAGCTTTCTTT. Encoded protein: CAWTPTRQGLKKNTEAFF.

The J gene is TRBJ2-1, the V gene TRBV12-3 or TRBV12-4; 7 nucleotides line up with TRBD2. V lost 2 bases, J lost 4 bases, and 5 bases stayed unmatched. The CDR3 is 15 amino acids. CDR3: CASSLIGGGYNEQFF. CDR3 coding DNA: TGTGCCAGCAGTTTAATAGGCGGGGGTTACAATGAGCAGTTCTTC.

J is TRBJ2-7 and V is TRBV12-3 or TRBV12-4, with 8 bases fitting TRBD1. The CDR3 is made up of 14 amino acids. The trim removed 1 base at V and 6 bases at J, leaving 5 bases unmatched. CDR3 loop: CASSLVQGGFEQYF. DNA of the CDR3: TGTGCCAGCAGTTTAGTACAGGGGGGCTTCGAGCAGTACTTC.

The chain couples TRBV6-1 to TRBJ2-7; D is unclear. The germline CDR1 and CDR2 sequences are MNHNS and SASEGT. This CDR3 region has 12 residues. The V end lost 1 base, the J end lost 7 bases, and 8 bases lay between the germline ends. DNA of the CDR3: TGTGCCAGCAGTGAAGTAAAGGAGGAGCAGTACTTC. The encoded protein is CASSEVKEEQYF.

The V call is TRBV9, the J call TRBJ1-1; D is undetermined. Trimming cost V 0 bases and J 6 bases, with 18 bases left between them. CDR1 is SGDLS, CDR2 YYNGEE, per germline. This CDR3 spans 16 amino acids. CDR3 in DNA: TGTGCCAGCAGCGTAGTACCCCCGGATCTAGGTGCTGAAGCTTTCTTT. Translation: CASSVVPPDLGAEAFF.

This chain links TRBV6-5 with TRBJ1-1; no definite D call. The germline V gene has CDR1 MNHEY and CDR2 SVGAGI. The CDR3 has 14 residues. V lost 0 bases to trimming and J lost 1 base, with 6 bases between them. The CDR3 loop reads CASSYSGGNTEAFF. The CDR3 nucleotides read TGTGCCAGCAGTTACTCGGGTGGGAACACTGAAGCTTTCTTT.

The chain couples TRBV19 to TRBJ2-3; 8 bases match TRBD1. Per germline, CDR1 LNHDA and CDR2 SQIVND (reference sequence). The CDR3 is made up of 15 amino acids. Germline trimming cut 4 bases from V and 7 bases from J; bases unmatched to any gene: 10. CDR3 protein: CASSRGGQGANTQYF. Written as DNA, the CDR3 is TGTGCCAGTAGTAGGGGCGGGCAGGGGGCAAATACGCAGTATTTT.

The rearrangement joins TRBV27 to TRBJ2-1, with D possibly TRBD1 on 6 matching bases. CDR3 length: 14 amino acids. Between the trimmed V and J ends, which lost 6 bases and 12 bases, there was a span of 21 bases. CDR1 and CDR2 from the germline V gene are MNHEY and SMNVEV (reference sequence). The CDR3 bases are TGTGCCAGCAGGCTCCTCGACAGGCCCGGTGGGCAGTTCTTC. It translates to CASRLLDRPGGQFF.

The CDR3 DNA reads TGTGCCAGCAGTATGGACAGGGGGCTAACTCAGCCCCAGCATTTT. Protein product: CASSMDRGLTQPQHF. The rearrangement links TRBV6-6 to TRBJ1-5; 11 nucleotides agree with TRBD1. This CDR3 contains 15 residues. Germline V gives CDR1 MNHNY, CDR2 SVGAGI (reference sequence). The V segment lost 5 bases and the J segment 6 bases; nucleotides outside the gene matches: 6.

The CDR3 coding sequence is TGCAGCGTTGTTGATGGGGTGGCCGGGGAGCTGTTTTTT. Translating it yields CSVVDGVAGELFF. The chain combines TRBV29-1 with TRBJ2-2; D is unclear. The ends were cut back, 4 bases at V and 6 bases at J, with 12 bases in the middle. Germline V gene lookup returns CDR1 SQVTM and CDR2 ANQGSEA. This CDR3 is 13 amino acids long.

This clonotype was found once. The rearrangement joins TRBV7-3 to TRBJ1-1; unclear D gene. The germline V gene has CDR1 SGHTA and CDR2 FQGTGA. The CDR3 is made up of 14 amino acids. The ends were cut back, 4 bases at V and 4 bases at J, with 13 bases in the middle. The CDR3 DNA is TGTGCCAGCAGCTCCCAGGTTGGAAGCACTGAAGCTTTCTTT. It translates to CASSSQVGSTEAFF.

The genes are TRBV9 and TRBJ2-7; 8 nucleotides match TRBD2. Germline V gives CDR1 SGDLS, CDR2 YYNGEE. The CDR3 spans 17 residues. CDR3 amino acids: CAAGVRERGLDFYEQYF. The CDR3 nucleotides are TGTGCGGCCGGGGTGCGAGAAAGGGGACTAGATTTCTACGAGCAGTACTTC.

The chain uses TRBV3-1 and TRBJ1-3; D not resolved. V gave up 4 bases and J gave up 0 bases, with 16 bases separating them. The V gene's germline CDR1 is LGHDT and CDR2 YNNKEL (reference sequence). The CDR3 runs to 17 residues. CDR3 in DNA: TGTGCCAGCAGCCGAAACCAACAGCGGAACTCTGGAAACACCATATATTTT. Translated, it gives CASSRNQQRNSGNTIYF.

V gene TRBV2 combines with J gene TRBJ1-6, with D possibly matching TRBD1 (5 bases). The V and J ends lost 8 bases and 8 bases respectively, with 16 bases between them. Germline-derived CDR1 and CDR2 are SNHLY and FYNNEI. The CDR3 consists of 14 residues. DNA of the CDR3: TGTGCCAGCGGAAGGGGCCATGGAGATTCACCCCTCCACTTT. The encoded protein is CASGRGHGDSPLHF.